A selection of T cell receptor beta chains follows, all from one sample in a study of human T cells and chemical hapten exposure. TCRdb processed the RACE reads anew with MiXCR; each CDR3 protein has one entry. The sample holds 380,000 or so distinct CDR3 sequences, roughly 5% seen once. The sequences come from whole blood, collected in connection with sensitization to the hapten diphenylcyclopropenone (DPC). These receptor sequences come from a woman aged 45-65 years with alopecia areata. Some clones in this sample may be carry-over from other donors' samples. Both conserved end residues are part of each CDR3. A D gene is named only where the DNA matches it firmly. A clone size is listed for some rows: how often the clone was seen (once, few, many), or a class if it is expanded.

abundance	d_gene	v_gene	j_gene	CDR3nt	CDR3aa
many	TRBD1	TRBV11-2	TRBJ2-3	TGTGCCAGCAGCGGAGTAGAGGGGGCGCCTAGCACAGATACGCAGTATTTT	CASSGVEGAPSTDTQYF
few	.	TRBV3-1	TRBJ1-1	TGTGCCAGCAGCCAAGTATGGAGGGACGAACGGACTGAAGCTTTCTTT	CASSQVWRDERTEAFF
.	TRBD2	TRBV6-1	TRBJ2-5	TGTGCCAGCAGCTCCGGGACTAGCGGGGGGGCTGAGACCCAGTACTTC	CASSSGTSGGAETQYF
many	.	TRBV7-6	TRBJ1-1	TGTGCCAGCAGCCCCACACGGTCACCGAGCTTGAACACTGAAGCTTTCTTT	CASSPTRSPSLNTEAFF
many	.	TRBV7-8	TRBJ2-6	TGTGCCAGCAGTCACCGATCACTGCCCTCTGGGGCCAACGTCCTGACTTTC	CASSHRSLPSGANVLTF
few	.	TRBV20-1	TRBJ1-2	TGCAGTGCTAGAGATATACGGACAGATTATGGCTACACCTTC	CSARDIRTDYGYTF
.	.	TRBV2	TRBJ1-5	TGTGCCAGCAGTACCGGGCAGGGTTGGCAGCCCCAGCATTTT	CASSTGQGWQPQHF
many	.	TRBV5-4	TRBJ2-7	TGTGCCAGCAGCCCCGGGACCTTGGACGCCTACGAGCAGTACTTC	CASSPGTLDAYEQYF
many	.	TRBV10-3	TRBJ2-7	TGTGCCATCAGTGAGGGCGTCTACGAGCAGTACTTC	CAISEGVYEQYF
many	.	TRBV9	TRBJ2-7	TGTGCCAGCAGCGCCGGGGAGCGGGTAGCGGAGTACGAGCAGTACTTC	CASSAGERVAEYEQYF
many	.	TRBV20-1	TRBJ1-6	TGCAGTGCTAGAGGGGGCGACTCGCCTAATTCACCCCTCCACTTT	CSARGGDSPNSPLHF
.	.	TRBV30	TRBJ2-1	TGTGCCTGGAGTGTACTAGGGGATGAGCAGTTCTTC	CAWSVLGDEQFF
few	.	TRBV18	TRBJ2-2	TGTGCCAGCTCACCCCTGTTAGGAGGACCCACCGGGGAGCTGTTTTTT	CASSPLLGGPTGELFF
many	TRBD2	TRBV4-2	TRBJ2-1	TGTGCCAGCAGCCCGGGGGGAGGGAACTACAATGAGCAGTTCTTC	CASSPGGGNYNEQFF
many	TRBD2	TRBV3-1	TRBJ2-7	TGTGCCAGCAGCCAAGCTGGGACTAGCGCCTACGAGCAGTACTTC	CASSQAGTSAYEQYF
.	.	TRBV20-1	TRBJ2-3	TGCAGTGCTACTATAGCGGATACGCAGTATTTT	CSATIADTQYF
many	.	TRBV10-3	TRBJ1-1	TGTGCCATCAGCCTGGGAGTTCGGACTGAAGCTTTCTTT	CAISLGVRTEAFF